The next 17 T cell receptor beta chains were all read from a single sample in a study of shared clonotypes between healthy human individuals. Generated by immunoSEQ multiplex PCR, the TCRdb table keeps only in-frame clones and is missing some. Counted here are 950,000 to 1,100,000 clones, around 82% occurring once; the ten biggest clones make up 0.6% to 0.75%. The source material was memory CD4+ T cells from PBMCs. This sample's subset: CD45RA-negative fraction. The receptor set was obtained from a man in his late teens or twenties in good health. Some clones in this sample may be carry-over from other donors' samples.

A remark on this clone: A much larger clone differs from this one at a single base, so this may be a read error. The J gene is TRBJ1-2, the V gene TRBV7-9, with D perhaps matching TRBD1 (5 bases). V shed 0 bases and J shed 3 bases, with 11 bases lying between them. Germline CDR1 is SEHNR and CDR2 is FQNEAQ (reference sequence). The CDR3 loop spans 15 amino acids. CDR3 bases: TGTGCCAGCAGCTTAGCGGGAGGGACTCACTATGGCTACACCTTC. It is translated as CASSLAGGTHYGYTF.

The chain couples TRBV27 to TRBJ2-7; D is possibly TRBD2 (5 bases). CDR3 length equals 15 residues. V lost 7 bases to trimming and J lost 3 bases, with 19 bases between them. CDR1 and CDR2 from the germline V gene are MNHEY and SMNVEV (reference sequence). CDR3 sequence: CASKKRWVGNYEQYF. The DNA for the CDR3 is TGTGCCAGCAAAAAGCGGTGGGTAGGTAACTACGAGCAGTACTTC.

This clone was observed a single time. The rearrangement uses TRBV7-8 and TRBJ2-1; a possible D gene is TRBD2 (6 bases). Germline lookup yields CDR1 SGHVS and CDR2 FQNEAQ. The CDR3 has 16 residues. V was shortened by 5 bases and J by 6 bases, with 20 bases between the two germline ends. DNA of the CDR3: TGTGCCAGCAGCCCAATAGGAGGGAATGTAGTCAATGAGCAGTTCTTC. Translated: CASSPIGGNVVNEQFF.

This chain links TRBV6-5 with TRBJ2-7; possibly TRBD1 or TRBD2 for D (5 bases each). The CDR3 has 15 amino acids. Germline loops: CDR1 MNHEY, CDR2 SVGAGI. Trimming pared 3 bases from V and 2 bases from J, leaving 14 bases between. The CDR3 region is CASSYKGTSPYEQYF. The CDR3 nucleotides are TGTGCCAGCAGTTATAAAGGGACGTCGCCCTACGAGCAGTACTTC.

The chain combines TRBV7-3 with TRBJ2-2, with 9 bases that match TRBD2. CDR1 is SGHTA and CDR2 is FQGTGA in the germline V gene. V lost 1 base and J lost 2; bases outside the gene matches: 8. The CDR3 covers 18 residues. The DNA for the CDR3 is TGTGCCAGCAGCTTAAATGCGGCGGGAGGGCTTAACACCGGGGAGCTGTTTTTT. Translation: CASSLNAAGGLNTGELFF. Combining the CDR3 with reference TRBV7-3 and TRBJ2-2 gives the whole variable domain GAGVSQTPSNKVTEKGKYVELRCDPISGHTALYWYRQSLGQGPEFLIYFQGTGAADDSGLPNDRFFAVRPEGSVSTLKIQRTERGDSAVYLCASSLNAAGGLNTGELFFGEGSRLTVL.

This clone was seen more than once but under ten times. The rearrangement joins TRBV30 to TRBJ1-2; D perhaps matches TRBD1 (5 bases). Per the germline V gene, CDR1 is GTSNPN and CDR2 is SVGIG (reference sequence). The CDR3 runs 15 residues. Trimming cost V 3 bases and J 6 bases, with 20 bases left between them. This chain's CDR3 is CAWRRERGGLDGYTF. The CDR3 coding sequence is TGTGCCTGGAGGAGGGAGCGGGGCGGGTTGGATGGCTACACCTTC.

The chain recombines TRBV5-1 with TRBJ2-7; 10 nucleotides agree with TRBD2. The V gene's germline CDR1 is SGHRS and CDR2 YFSETQ. There are 16 residues in the CDR3. The ends lost 0 bases at V and 4 bases at J; junction bases unmatched: 7. CDR3 nucleotides: TGCGCCAGCAGCTTGGAGGCTAGCGGGAGAGGTTACGAGCAGTACTTC. This codes for CASSLEASGRGYEQYF. The whole variable domain, filled in from reference TRBV5-1 and TRBJ2-7, reads KAGVTQTPRYLIKTRGQQVTLSCSPISGHRSVSWYQQTPGQGLQFLFEYFSETQRNKGNFPGRFSGRQFSNSRSEMNVSTLELGDSALYLCASSLEASGRGYEQYFGPGTRLTVT.

J is TRBJ2-3 and V is TRBV10-3; TRBD2 matches 11 bases. The germline CDR1 and CDR2 sequences are ENHRY and SYGVKD. Losses at the gene ends were 6 bases for V and 4 bases for J; bases not matched to a gene: 6. The CDR3 has 15 amino acids. CDR3 nucleotide sequence: TGTGCCATCAGCACTAGCGGGAGTCTCTCAGATACGCAGTATTTT. Protein product: CAISTSGSLSDTQYF.

The chain has TRBV29-1 and TRBJ1-2; TRBD1 is a possible D gene (5 bases). V lost 2 bases, J lost 5 bases, and 12 bases lay in between. Germline lookup yields CDR1 SQVTM and CDR2 ANQGSEA. The CDR3 sequence is 13 residues long. In nucleotides, the CDR3 is TGCAGCGTTGAAACAGGAGAAGCTTATGGCTACACCTTC. It yields the protein CSVETGEAYGYTF.

A few counts support this clone. V and J are TRBV18 and TRBJ1-3, with D possibly matching TRBD1 (5 bases). Germline V CDR1 and CDR2: KGHSH, LQKENI. V gave up 6 bases and J gave up 1 base, with 10 bases separating them. This CDR3 comprises 14 residues. The CDR3 bases are TGTGCCAGCTCCGGGGGACTATCTGGAAACACCATATATTTT. This codes for CASSGGLSGNTIYF.

The rearrangement links TRBV2 to TRBJ2-3; D ambiguous. V was shortened by 2 bases and J by 1 base, with 7 bases between the two germline ends. Looked up from germline, CDR1 is SNHLY and CDR2 is FYNNEI. The CDR3 sequence is 14 residues long. In DNA, the CDR3 is TGTGCCAGCAGTGAAATGGGTCGCACAGATACGCAGTATTTT. Protein: CASSEMGRTDTQYF.

The chain recombines TRBV5-1 with TRBJ1-2, with D unclear. V shed 5 bases and J shed 5 bases, with 16 bases lying between them. Germline V CDR1 and CDR2: SGHRS, YFSETQ. CDR3 length: 14 amino acids. The CDR3 region is CASREGSWAYGYTF. Here the CDR3 DNA reads TGCGCCAGCAGGGAAGGAAGCTGGGCGTATGGCTACACCTTC.

The CDR3 reads CASSAGSATNEKLFF. CDR3 coding DNA: TGCGCCAGCAGCGCGGGATCTGCAACTAATGAAAAACTGTTTTTT. V is TRBV5-1 and J is TRBJ1-4; D is unresolved. This CDR3 spans 15 amino acids. Germline V lookup: CDR1 SGHRS, CDR2 YFSETQ. V lost 4 bases, J lost 0 bases, and 10 bases lay in between.

This sequence joins TRBV7-6 and TRBJ2-3, with a weak D call TRBD2 (5 bases). CDR1 is SGHVS and CDR2 is FNYEAQ in the germline V gene. Trimming stripped 2 bases from V and 5 bases from J, with 8 bases between. The length of the CDR3 is 13 residues. This chain's CDR3 is CASSLSGGDTQYF. The CDR3 bases are TGTGCCAGCAGCTTATCAGGAGGAGATACGCAGTATTTT. Full variable domain (outside the CDR3, taken from reference TRBV7-6 and TRBJ2-3): GAGVSQSPRYKVTKRGQDVALRCDPISGHVSLYWYRQALGQGPEFLTYFNYEAQQDKSGLPNDRFSAERPEGSISTLTIQRTEQRDSAMYRCASSLSGGDTQYFGPGTRLTVL.

In the case of this clone: Additional DNA sequences in this sample encode the identical CDR3. The chain has TRBV27 and TRBJ2-5; no clear D gene. V was clipped by 5 bases and J by 1 base, with 8 bases between them. Germline V gene lookup returns CDR1 MNHEY and CDR2 SMNVEV (reference sequence). The CDR3 spans 13 residues. The CDR3 here is CASSRGFQETQYF. DNA of the CDR3: TGTGCCAGCAGTCGCGGATTCCAAGAGACCCAGTACTTC.

The rearrangement joins TRBV6-1 to TRBJ2-3; 9 bases fit TRBD2. This CDR3 is 14 amino acids long. The V and J ends lost 4 bases and 9 bases, in that order; junction bases with no gene match: 8. CDR1 and CDR2 (germline): MNHNS, SASEGT. The CDR3 loop is CASSGESSGRTQYF. For the CDR3, the DNA is TGTGCCAGCAGTGGCGAAAGTAGCGGGAGAACGCAGTATTTT.

This clone was picked up a small number of times. The chain couples TRBV5-1 to TRBJ1-5; tentatively, D is TRBD1 (5 bases). Germline lookup yields CDR1 SGHRS and CDR2 YFSETQ. V lost 4 bases to trimming and J lost 3 bases, with 14 bases between them. The CDR3 is 15 amino acids. The CDR3 bases are TGCGCCAGCAGCCAATACAGTGGGGCCAATCAGCCCCAGCATTTT. Its protein product is CASSQYSGANQPQHF.